One sample yielded the 3 T cell receptor beta chains listed below, sequenced in a study of T cell responses to AZD1222 COVID-19 vaccine (dated by TCRdb to the early 2020s). The time point label on this specimen signifies: baseline before first vaccination. Library creation used the immunoSEQ multiplex PCR assay. TCRdb re-hosts the immuneACCESS table, in-frame sequences only. Its copies lack some clones; in the studies checked, an unresolved V gene accounts for under half of them, and the cause for the rest is not known. Counted in this sample were about 130,000 clones; 80% to 90% of them appeared once. The ten most abundant clones make up about 5.4% of the sample. Sequences were derived from peripheral blood, sampled on day 0 of AZD1222 vaccination. The receptors derive from an adult in good health.

The V call is TRBV5-5, the J call TRBJ2-7, with TRBD2 matching over 13 bases. This CDR3 has 15 amino acids. V trimming: 4 bases; J trimming: 2 bases; junction bases outside the gene matches: 3. In germline, CDR1 is SGHKS, CDR2 YYEKEE (reference sequence). The CDR3 loop is CASSPGTSGTYEQYF. CDR3 bases: TGTGCCAGCAGCCCGGGGACTAGCGGGACCTACGAGCAGTACTTC. Combining the CDR3 with reference TRBV5-5 and TRBJ2-7 gives the whole variable domain DAGVTQSPTHLIKTRGQQVTLRCSPISGHKSVSWYQQVLGQGPQFIFQYYEKEERGRGNFPDRFSARQFPNYSSELNVNALLLGDSALYLCASSPGTSGTYEQYFGPGTRLTVT.

The rearrangement uses TRBV3-1 (or the pseudogene TRBV3-2) and TRBJ2-7; 15 nucleotides line up with TRBD2. Germline loops: CDR1 LGHDT, CDR2 YNNKEL (reference sequence). The CDR3 consists of 16 residues. Trimming removed 0 bases from V and 5 bases from J; junction bases left unmatched: 2. CDR3 sequence: CASSQEGTSGRNEQYF. Written as DNA, the CDR3 is TGTGCCAGCAGCCAAGAAGGGACTAGCGGGAGGAACGAGCAGTACTTC.

V is TRBV19 and J is TRBJ2-7; D is unresolved. CDR3 length: 13 amino acids. Per the germline V gene, CDR1 is LNHDA and CDR2 is SQIVND (reference sequence). Trimming cost V 1 base and J 0 bases, with 4 bases left between them. This CDR3 reads CASSIGGSYEQYF. Here the CDR3 DNA reads TGTGCCAGTAGTATAGGTGGCTCCTACGAGCAGTACTTC.